The source of this T cell receptor (beta chain) is a study of identical twins (dated by TCRdb to the mid-2010s). About the investigation overall: TCR alpha and beta repertoires from monozygotic twins, unrelated adults of various ages and cord blood were deep-sequenced to test whether fetal clonotypes persist. To rule out contamination, replicate twin experiments were performed at different times with different library preparation protocols. The investigation overall reported the following: Because the same donors could not be followed over many years, the conclusions depended on cross-sectional statistical analysis. Out-of-frame TCR alpha sequences shared between twins showed an excess of low generation-probability sequences compared with coincidental sharing between unrelated individuals. Abundant cord blood beta clonotypes had fewer insertions, young adult naive repertoires showed a similar but weaker trend, and memory repertoires showed no such trend. Invariant T cells such as MAIT and iNKT could partly confound zero-insertion analyses, although diverse VJ usage argued against such confounding for most clonotypes. A weaker excess of twin sharing was found in beta out-of-frame sequences because the signal-to-noise ratio was lowered by fewer shared sequences. Out-of-frame TCR alpha sharing in monozygotic twins was systematically underestimated by recombination models, whereas sharing between unrelated individuals was in agreement with the recombination models.

The library relied on 5' RACE. Sequencer: Illumina HiSeq 2000. A universal primer binding site was introduced by template switching, and a unique molecular identifier was present in the final cDNA, enabling accurate counting of TCR cDNA molecules. Specific primers in the conserved constant-segment region were used to synthesize first-strand cDNA for the TCR alpha and beta chains. To control for contamination, every cDNA library carried two barcodes: a SMART-Mk sample barcode plus Illumina barcodes. TruSeq adapter sequences along with Illumina sample barcodes were introduced in two successive PCR steps. Sequencing of the TCR alpha and beta cDNA libraries was done on the Illumina HiSeq platform using custom primers. The authors processed their data as follows. MiGEC processed the raw reads to extract unique molecular identifiers, while MiXCR was used to determine the CDR3 positions. For each individual, recombination models were inferred using an EM algorithm with the repgenHMM and IGoR tools. Shared clonotypes were analyzed with the tcR package in R, and sharing was normalized by the product of cloneset sizes. To study raw recombination without the effects of thymic and clonal selection, out-of-frame nonproductive sequences were analyzed. The public reads were reanalyzed by TCRdb: fastp trimming at Q25, MiXCR alignment, in-frame beta chains only. Each record represents a unique CDR3 protein, reported with the most common genes and DNA among its rows. These V and J calls derive from TCRdb rather than the authors' analysis. The sample table shows 430,000 or so distinct CDR3 sequences, and 20% to 30% are seen once. The ten largest clonotypes hold over 2.5% of the sample.

All donors were healthy Caucasians. The twin cohort comprised three pairs of female monozygotic twins, all aged roughly 18 to 30 years. Positive isolation kits from Invitrogen were used to isolate the CD4+ and CD8+ T cell populations. Germline trimming: 4 bases from V, 8 bases from J; junction bases outside gene matches: 11. CDR1 and CDR2, looked up from the germline V gene (reference sequence), are DFQATT and SNEGSKA. Its CDR3 holds 16 amino acids, cysteine through phenylalanine. Only the CDR3 portion is preserved as DNA: 48 bases, with reading frame beginning at the first base. This clonotype was observed a handful of times. There is no known antigen for this receptor. Base qualities are not at hand, and no much larger clone is one base apart. These data also featured in a second study, about T cells expressing NK-cell markers. From the second report: Three sorted T-cell subsets (CD3+CD56+NKG2C+, CD3+CD56+NKG2C- and CD3+CD56-NKG2C+) from several donors had their TCR beta-chain repertoires profiled. Of the eight sequenced donors, seven were found to be HCMV-seropositive and one was found to be HCMV-seronegative. To restrict sorting to alphabetaTCR-expressing T cells, an anti-gammadeltaTCR antibody was added in several experiments. In over five donors, the dominant CD3+CD56+NKG2C+ clonotypes were found to rank among the top 10 CD8+ clonotypes and to make up about 1.0-7.0% of CD8+ T cells. Those dominant clonotypes were again the most abundant among CD3+CD56-NKG2C+ cells in a few donors, at about 25-60.1%. Whether the expanded NKG2C-expressing T cell clones were specific for HCMV antigens was left unclear. The study sequenced eight donors, all healthy volunteers chosen at random: three men and five women. HCMV-specific IgG was detected in serum with a commercial ELISA kit to determine HCMV serostatus. MIGEC was used to demultiplex reads and group the reads by UMI, and MiTCR was used to assemble and quantify clonotypes. Only TCR cDNA sequences supported by at least two reads were kept to exclude erroneous sequences. The tcR package was used for downstream repertoire analysis, and clonotypes were matched across fractions by CDR3 nucleotide sequence plus V segment. Antigen specificity was annotated against VDJdb with VDJmatch, allowing one amino acid substitution in CDR3.

Sequencing was carried out using CD4+ T cells sorted from blood. The receptor comes from a young woman in good health. The chain was built from TRBV20-1 and TRBJ1-6; 10 middle bases align to TRBD1. The CDR3 is CSATARDRGIYSPLHF. The DNA sequence follows: TGCAGTGCTACGGCCCGGGACAGGGGAATTTATTCACCCCTCCACTTT.